These T cell receptor beta chains were read from a single sample in a study of blood T cell repertoires in COVID-19. Using immunoSEQ multiplex PCR, the repertoire was profiled, and TCRdb retains in-frame clones only, with some absent. The repertoire holds 200,000 to 250,000 clones, more than 80% seen once, with around 5.5% in the top ten. Sequenced: peripheral blood. The receptors were gathered from a human donor in a cohort sampled during active COVID-19. CDR3s include the opening cysteine and the closing phenylalanine or tryptophan. Fields, in order: D gene, clone size, J gene, V gene, CDR3 protein, CDR3 DNA. D genes are given only for firm matches. Size values are once, few and many counts, or a class for expanded clones, and some rows have none.

D gene: TRBD1
clone size: -
J gene: TRBJ1-4
V gene: TRBV28
CDR3 protein: CASSPAGTGDEKLFF
CDR3 DNA: TGTGCCAGCAGTCCCGCCGGGACAGGGGATGAAAAACTGTTTTTT

D gene: TRBD1
clone size: -
J gene: TRBJ1-2
V gene: TRBV19
CDR3 protein: CASSPTGEYGYTF
CDR3 DNA: TGTGCCAGTAGTCCCACAGGGGAGTATGGCTACACCTTC

D gene: -
clone size: -
J gene: TRBJ2-7
V gene: TRBV7-9
CDR3 protein: CASSADGSYEQYF
CDR3 DNA: TGTGCCAGCAGCGCCGATGGCAGCTACGAGCAGTACTTC

D gene: -
clone size: -
J gene: TRBJ1-6
V gene: TRBV7-2
CDR3 protein: CASSSRRDPESPLHF
CDR3 DNA: TGTGCCAGCAGCTCCCGGCGGGACCCGGAATCACCCCTCCACTTT

D gene: TRBD1
clone size: few
J gene: TRBJ1-4
V gene: TRBV5-4
CDR3 protein: CASSLAGGQGREKLFF
CDR3 DNA: TGTGCCAGCAGCTTGGCGGGGGGACAGGGAAGGGAAAAACTGTTTTTT

D gene: -
clone size: -
J gene: TRBJ1-1
V gene: TRBV11-1
CDR3 protein: CASSLQTGGRTEAFF
CDR3 DNA: TGTGCCAGCAGCTTACAAACGGGAGGAAGGACTGAAGCTTTCTTT

D gene: TRBD1
clone size: few
J gene: TRBJ2-1
V gene: TRBV4-1
CDR3 protein: CASSRQQGNEQFF
CDR3 DNA: TGCGCCAGCAGCCGCCAACAGGGGAATGAGCAGTTCTTC

D gene: -
clone size: -
J gene: TRBJ1-4
V gene: TRBV19
CDR3 protein: CASKTRLGKKLFF
CDR3 DNA: TGTGCCAGTAAAACTCGTCTCGGTAAAAAACTGTTTTTT

D gene: TRBD2
clone size: -
J gene: TRBJ2-3
V gene: TRBV7-9
CDR3 protein: CASSSDRRLAGVVDTQYF
CDR3 DNA: TGTGCCAGCAGTTCCGACAGGCGACTAGCGGGAGTTGTAGATACGCAGTATTTT

D gene: -
clone size: -
J gene: TRBJ2-5
V gene: TRBV4-1
CDR3 protein: CASSQVGGQETQYF
CDR3 DNA: TGCGCCAGCAGCCAAGTGGGGGGCCAAGAGACCCAGTACTTC

D gene: TRBD2
clone size: -
J gene: TRBJ2-3
V gene: TRBV6-6
CDR3 protein: CASTIAGAGTDTQYF
CDR3 DNA: TGTGCCAGCACTATAGCGGGAGCCGGCACAGATACGCAGTATTTT

D gene: -
clone size: -
J gene: TRBJ1-3
V gene: TRBV7-9
CDR3 protein: CASSLGLTSGNTIYF
CDR3 DNA: TGTGCCAGCAGCTTAGGACTCACCTCTGGAAACACCATATATTTT

D gene: TRBD1
clone size: -
J gene: TRBJ1-5
V gene: TRBV19
CDR3 protein: CASSEDRGSNQPQHF
CDR3 DNA: TGTGCCAGTAGTGAGGACAGGGGAAGCAATCAGCCCCAGCATTTT

D gene: -
clone size: few
J gene: TRBJ1-5
V gene: TRBV19
CDR3 protein: CGPGEENSNQPQHF
CDR3 DNA: TGTGGCCCGGGAGAGGAAAATAGCAATCAGCCCCAGCATTTT

D gene: -
clone size: -
J gene: TRBJ1-5
V gene: TRBV6-1
CDR3 protein: CASSEGAGNQPQHF
CDR3 DNA: TGTGCCAGCAGTGAAGGGGCCGGCAATCAGCCCCAGCATTTT

D gene: -
clone size: -
J gene: TRBJ1-6
V gene: TRBV5-1
CDR3 protein: CASSLQGGNSPLHF
CDR3 DNA: TGCGCCAGCAGCTTGCAAGGGGGTAATTCACCCCTCCACTTT

D gene: -
clone size: -
J gene: TRBJ1-1
V gene: TRBV19
CDR3 protein: CASSISGEGTEAFF
CDR3 DNA: TGTGCCAGTAGTATTTCAGGGGAGGGCACTGAAGCTTTCTTT

D gene: -
clone size: -
J gene: TRBJ2-7
V gene: TRBV21-1
CDR3 protein: CASSKGAWGQRAYEQYF
CDR3 DNA: TGTGCCAGCAGCAAAGGGGCCTGGGGACAGCGGGCCTACGAGCAGTACTTC

D gene: -
clone size: once
J gene: TRBJ2-2
V gene: TRBV18
CDR3 protein: CASSNSGTNTGELFF
CDR3 DNA: TGTGCCAGCTCAAATTCAGGGACGAACACCGGGGAGCTGTTTTTT

D gene: -
clone size: -
J gene: TRBJ1-3
V gene: TRBV5-1
CDR3 protein: CASSLDGAPSGNTIYF
CDR3 DNA: TGCGCCAGCAGCCTGGACGGAGCACCCTCTGGAAACACCATATATTTT

D gene: TRBD1
clone size: -
J gene: TRBJ2-7
V gene: TRBV7-6
CDR3 protein: CASSLEAGGSSEQYF
CDR3 DNA: TGTGCCAGCAGCTTAGAGGCAGGGGGATCGAGCGAGCAGTACTTC

D gene: -
clone size: once
J gene: TRBJ2-5
V gene: TRBV7-2
CDR3 protein: CASSRHGQETQYF
CDR3 DNA: TGTGCCAGCAGCAGACACGGACAAGAGACCCAGTACTTC

D gene: TRBD1
clone size: -
J gene: TRBJ1-2
V gene: TRBV5-1
CDR3 protein: CASSFDRDGYTF
CDR3 DNA: TGCGCCAGCAGCTTTGACAGGGATGGCTACACCTTC

D gene: -
clone size: few
J gene: TRBJ1-1
V gene: TRBV18
CDR3 protein: CASSWTETEAFF
CDR3 DNA: TGTGCCAGCTCGTGGACAGAAACTGAAGCTTTCTTT

D gene: -
clone size: -
J gene: TRBJ1-2
V gene: TRBV28
CDR3 protein: CASSLRRRTYYGYTF
CDR3 DNA: TGTGCCAGCAGCCTACGCCGCCGGACATACTATGGCTACACCTTC

D gene: -
clone size: -
J gene: TRBJ2-7
V gene: TRBV11-2
CDR3 protein: CASSLERAFGYEQYF
CDR3 DNA: TGTGCCAGCAGCTTAGAGAGGGCTTTCGGCTACGAGCAGTACTTC

D gene: -
clone size: few
J gene: TRBJ2-1
V gene: TRBV6-2/TRBV6-3
CDR3 protein: CASSPSGNIALEQFF
CDR3 DNA: TGTGCCAGCAGCCCCTCCGGGAATATAGCGCTGGAGCAGTTCTTC

D gene: TRBD1
clone size: -
J gene: TRBJ1-1
V gene: TRBV6-5
CDR3 protein: CASSYTRQGGTEAFF
CDR3 DNA: TGTGCCAGCAGTTACACCCGACAGGGAGGCACTGAAGCTTTCTTT

D gene: -
clone size: -
J gene: TRBJ1-2
V gene: TRBV11-2
CDR3 protein: CASSLDSNYGYTF
CDR3 DNA: TGTGCCAGCAGCTTAGACTCTAACTATGGCTACACCTTC

D gene: TRBD1
clone size: -
J gene: TRBJ2-7
V gene: TRBV18
CDR3 protein: CASSPRDSLISYEQYF
CDR3 DNA: TGTGCCAGCTCACCCCGGGACAGCCTAATATCCTACGAGCAGTACTTC

D gene: -
clone size: -
J gene: TRBJ2-2
V gene: TRBV21-1
CDR3 protein: CASSKGGQGPTGELFF
CDR3 DNA: TGTGCCAGCAGCAAAGGGGGCCAGGGGCCCACCGGGGAGCTGTTTTTT

D gene: TRBD1
clone size: -
J gene: TRBJ2-7
V gene: TRBV7-9
CDR3 protein: CASRSHRGNEQYF
CDR3 DNA: TGTGCCAGCAGATCTCACAGGGGGAACGAGCAGTACTTC

D gene: TRBD1
clone size: -
J gene: TRBJ2-5
V gene: TRBV7-8
CDR3 protein: CASSPGTGKETQYF
CDR3 DNA: TGTGCCAGCAGCCCCGGGACAGGGAAAGAGACCCAGTACTTC

D gene: -
clone size: -
J gene: TRBJ1-5
V gene: TRBV19
CDR3 protein: CASSHQRGGNQPQHF
CDR3 DNA: TGTGCCAGTAGTCATCAGCGGGGGGGGAATCAGCCCCAGCATTTT

D gene: -
clone size: -
J gene: TRBJ1-3
V gene: TRBV12-3/TRBV12-4
CDR3 protein: CASSLPPGNTIYF
CDR3 DNA: TGTGCCAGCAGCCTCCCCCCTGGAAACACCATATATTTT

D gene: TRBD1
clone size: -
J gene: TRBJ2-2
V gene: TRBV5-1
CDR3 protein: CASSFYRGTGELFF
CDR3 DNA: TGCGCCAGCAGCTTTTACAGGGGGACCGGGGAGCTGTTTTTT

D gene: -
clone size: -
J gene: TRBJ1-2
V gene: TRBV6-1
CDR3 protein: CASSERGIYGYTF
CDR3 DNA: TGTGCCAGCAGTGAGCGAGGAATCTATGGCTACACCTTC

D gene: -
clone size: -
J gene: TRBJ2-7
V gene: TRBV7-9
CDR3 protein: CASSLIEGSSYEQYF
CDR3 DNA: TGTGCCAGCAGCTTAATAGAAGGGAGCTCCTACGAGCAGTACTTC

D gene: TRBD1
clone size: -
J gene: TRBJ2-3
V gene: TRBV18
CDR3 protein: CASSPPWGQGADTQYF
CDR3 DNA: TGTGCCAGCTCACCACCGTGGGGACAGGGGGCAGATACGCAGTATTTT

D gene: TRBD1
clone size: -
J gene: TRBJ1-4
V gene: TRBV6-1
CDR3 protein: CASSEVVWTGEKLFF
CDR3 DNA: TGTGCCAGCAGTGAAGTAGTTTGGACAGGTGAAAAACTGTTTTTT

D gene: TRBD2
clone size: -
J gene: TRBJ2-7
V gene: TRBV6-5
CDR3 protein: CASSYSPGGLGDEQYF
CDR3 DNA: TGTGCCAGCAGTTACTCCCCGGGGGGTTTAGGAGACGAGCAGTACTTC

D gene: TRBD1
clone size: -
J gene: TRBJ1-1
V gene: TRBV7-3
CDR3 protein: CASTTLRGRPTEAFF
CDR3 DNA: TGTGCCAGCACGACCCTCAGGGGGCGCCCCACTGAAGCTTTCTTT

D gene: TRBD1
clone size: -
J gene: TRBJ1-6
V gene: TRBV4-1
CDR3 protein: CASSQAVLPGQENSPLHF
CDR3 DNA: TGCGCCAGCAGCCAAGCGGTCCTCCCGGGACAGGAGAATTCACCCCTCCACTTT

D gene: TRBD1
clone size: -
J gene: TRBJ2-7
V gene: TRBV28
CDR3 protein: CASSTYRGDEQYF
CDR3 DNA: TGTGCCAGCAGCACCTACAGGGGCGACGAGCAGTACTTC

D gene: TRBD2
clone size: -
J gene: TRBJ2-3
V gene: TRBV3-1/TRBV3-2
CDR3 protein: CASSHITSGEYTQYF
CDR3 DNA: TGTGCCAGCAGCCATATCACTAGCGGGGAATATACGCAGTATTTT

D gene: TRBD1
clone size: -
J gene: TRBJ2-7
V gene: TRBV27
CDR3 protein: CASSFRTGTGEVEQYF
CDR3 DNA: TGTGCCAGCAGTTTCCGGACCGGGACAGGGGAGGTCGAGCAGTACTTC

D gene: -
clone size: -
J gene: TRBJ1-2
V gene: TRBV11-2
CDR3 protein: CASSLDPVLYGYTF
CDR3 DNA: TGTGCCAGCAGCTTAGATCCCGTTCTCTATGGCTACACCTTC

D gene: -
clone size: -
J gene: TRBJ2-1
V gene: TRBV5-8
CDR3 protein: CASSLLHTEQFF
CDR3 DNA: TGTGCCAGCAGCTTGTTACACACTGAGCAGTTCTTC

D gene: -
clone size: -
J gene: TRBJ2-7
V gene: TRBV20-1
CDR3 protein: CSAGGGQASYEQYF
CDR3 DNA: TGCAGTGCTGGTGGGGGGCAGGCCTCCTACGAGCAGTACTTC

D gene: TRBD1
clone size: -
J gene: TRBJ1-6
V gene: TRBV30
CDR3 protein: CAWSVTGGKSPLHF
CDR3 DNA: TGTGCCTGGAGTGTAACAGGGGGCAAATCACCCCTCCACTTT

D gene: TRBD2
clone size: few
J gene: TRBJ2-5
V gene: TRBV5-1
CDR3 protein: CASSLRGGETQYF
CDR3 DNA: TGCGCCAGCAGCTTACGGGGAGGGGAGACCCAGTACTTC

D gene: -
clone size: -
J gene: TRBJ2-1
V gene: TRBV27
CDR3 protein: CASSTPTRRTGNEQFF
CDR3 DNA: TGTGCCAGCAGTACCCCGACTCGACGAACTGGTAATGAGCAGTTCTTC

D gene: -
clone size: once
J gene: TRBJ2-3
V gene: TRBV5-1
CDR3 protein: CASSLQGSTDTQYF
CDR3 DNA: TGCGCCAGCAGCCTACAGGGATCCACAGATACGCAGTATTTT

D gene: -
clone size: many
J gene: TRBJ2-7
V gene: TRBV5-1
CDR3 protein: CASSGTLSGGEQYF
CDR3 DNA: TGCGCCAGCTCCGGGACTCTTTCTGGGGGTGAGCAGTACTTC

D gene: -
clone size: few
J gene: TRBJ1-1
V gene: TRBV9
CDR3 protein: CASSPRPPPDTEAFF
CDR3 DNA: TGTGCCAGCAGCCCGAGGCCCCCTCCAGACACTGAAGCTTTCTTT

D gene: TRBD2
clone size: -
J gene: TRBJ2-7
V gene: TRBV6-5
CDR3 protein: CASSYPGGREYF
CDR3 DNA: TGTGCCAGCAGTTACCCTGGGGGGAGGGAGTACTTC

D gene: -
clone size: once
J gene: TRBJ1-1
V gene: TRBV13
CDR3 protein: CASSPRGGGNTEAFF
CDR3 DNA: TGTGCCAGCAGCCCTCGGGGAGGGGGGAACACTGAAGCTTTCTTT

D gene: TRBD2
clone size: -
J gene: TRBJ2-7
V gene: TRBV5-5
CDR3 protein: CASSLELRLAGVEQYF
CDR3 DNA: TGTGCCAGCAGCTTGGAACTGCGACTAGCGGGAGTCGAGCAGTACTTC

D gene: -
clone size: once
J gene: TRBJ2-5
V gene: TRBV5-4
CDR3 protein: CASSRSGGRQETQYF
CDR3 DNA: TGTGCCAGCAGCAGATCCGGGGGGCGCCAAGAGACCCAGTACTTC

D gene: TRBD1
clone size: -
J gene: TRBJ2-7
V gene: TRBV19
CDR3 protein: CASSEPGQASYEQYF
CDR3 DNA: TGTGCCAGTAGCGAACCGGGACAGGCATCCTACGAGCAGTACTTC